This TCR beta chain was retrieved from a study of regulatory T cells in long-lasting Graves disease. V dropped 9 bases and J dropped 7 bases, with 18 bases sitting between them. Germline V CDR1 and CDR2: LNHNV, YYDKDF (reference sequence). The CDR3 length is 14 residues. The sample's time point: newly diagnosed GD, antithyroid drugs for less than 3 months. PBMCs provided the RNA from which the TCR library was made. Construction of TCR beta libraries relied on iRepertoire HTBI primers and on Arm-PCR targeting CDR3 regions. MiXCR, applied by TCRdb to the multiplex PCR reads, yields one record per CDR3 protein. Of roughly 400,000 distinct CDR3 sequences in the sample, about a sixth were seen once. This sample also appeared in a second study, on T cells in Graves' hyperthyroidism and ophthalmopathy. That report adds: Any patient presenting with uncontrolled infection, other autoimmune disease, pregnancy or lactation was left out.

The genes are TRBV15 and TRBJ2-2; the D is unclear. Sequences were derived from peripheral blood mononuclear cells (PBMCs), sampled at new diagnosis, from a patient treated with antithyroid drugs. The receptor comes from a woman between 18 and 29 years old with Graves disease. The CDR3 here is CATRLEKYGGELFF. CDR3 in DNA: TGTGCCACTCGACTCGAAAAATACGGCGGGGAGCTGTTTTTT.